This paragraph reports one T cell receptor (beta chain). Produced via immunoSEQ multiplex PCR; TCRdb's table is partial and in-frame only. The sample carries about 2 million clones, about 95% recorded once. The sample comes from a study of shared clonotypes between healthy human individuals. Per the germline V gene, CDR1 is SGHTA and CDR2 is FQGNSA. The ends were cut back, 5 bases at V and 2 bases at J, with 15 bases in the middle. The CDR3 is 15 amino acids. The chain employs TRBV7-2 and TRBJ2-5; D may match TRBD1 or TRBD2 (5 bases each). Sequenced sample: naive CD4+ T cells sorted from blood. Documented subset: CD45RA+ positively selected. The sequence was collected from a man aged 18 to 29 in good health. This CDR3 is CASSPGTHGQETQYF. The DNA for the CDR3 is TGTGCCAGCAGCCCTGGGACCCACGGGCAAGAGACCCAGTACTTC.